The 31 T cell receptor beta chains below were found in one sample sequenced in a study of Graves' ophthalmopathy and Graves' hyperthyroidism (dated by TCRdb to 2016 to 2019). TCRdb records Illumina HiSeq 2000 as the sequencer. For repertoire sequencing, the TCR beta CDR3 regions were amplified from RNA transcripts. The first round was an RT-PCR using HTBI primers with the Qiagen OneStep RT-PCR kit, and this first round was followed by a second-round multiplex PCR, then size selection and purification. TCRdb itself trimmed the public reads at Q25 with fastp, ran MiXCR and retained productive beta chains. Merged by CDR3 protein, the rows form single entries marked with the most common genes and DNA. The sample table records a few hundred thousand distinct CDR3 sequences; approximately 15% of these occur just once. The top ten constitute about 7% of the sample. The sequenced material came from peripheral blood. These receptors were taken from a woman aged 18-29 years with stable Graves' hyperthyroidism. Donor details come from another sample of the same person, matched by shared clones.

This clonotype has a count of ten or more. The chain links TRBV12-3 or TRBV12-4 to TRBJ1-2, with 7 nucleotides matching TRBD1. The CDR3 has 13 amino acids. V lost 6 bases to trimming and J lost 8 bases; unmatched junction nucleotides: 9. This chain's CDR3 is CASRRDSREGYTF. Written as DNA, the CDR3 is TGTGCCAGCAGAAGGGACAGCCGGGAGGGCTACACCTTC.

This clonotype was detected many times. The V and J genes are TRBV29-1 and TRBJ1-1; TRBD1 matches at 8 bases. The germline gives CDR1 SQVTM, CDR2 ANQGSEA. J gave up 7 bases and V 7 bases, and 11 bases lay outside the gene matches. The CDR3 loop spans 13 amino acids. In DNA, the CDR3 is TGCAGCGAGAGACAGGGGTCGAATGGTGAAGCTTTCTTT. Translating gives CSERQGSNGEAFF.

This clonotype was recorded at least ten times. J is TRBJ2-5 and V is TRBV6-1, with 8 nucleotides matching TRBD2. V lost 7 bases to trimming and J lost 5 bases; unmatched junction nucleotides: 6. CDR1 and CDR2 (germline): MNHNS, SASEGT. The CDR3 loop spans 13 amino acids. CDR3 nucleotides: TGTGCCAGCAAGGCGGGGGGCGGCGAGACCCAGTACTTC. Translating gives CASKAGGGETQYF.

This sequence joins TRBV13 and TRBJ1-1; D gene uncertain. CDR1 is PRHDT, CDR2 FYEKMQ, per germline (reference sequence). The germline V and J ends were trimmed by 5 bases and 0 bases, with 16 bases remaining between them. This CDR3 region has 16 residues. In DNA, the CDR3 is TGTGCCAGCAGCCCCCCCCGATCGGGATTGAACACTGAAGCTTTCTTT. Its translation is CASSPPRSGLNTEAFF. Based on the CDR3 plus reference TRBV13 and TRBJ1-1, the full variable domain is AAGVIQSPRHLIKEKRETATLKCYPIPRHDTVYWYQQGPGQDPQFLISFYEKMQSDKGSIPDRFSAQQFSDYHSELNMSSLELGDSALYFCASSPPRSGLNTEAFFGQGTRLTVV.

V usage is TRBV7-2 and J usage is TRBJ2-7, with D hard to call. The CDR3 extends over 13 amino acids. Trimming stripped 4 bases from V and 2 bases from J, with 9 bases between. Germline values: CDR1 SGHTA, CDR2 FQGNSA. DNA for the CDR3: TGTGCCAGCAGCTCCAGACCGCCCTACGAGCAGTACTTC. This codes for CASSSRPPYEQYF.

This clonotype has at least ten counts. The chain's CDR3 is CASSYDNLRTF. In nucleotides, the CDR3 is TGTGCCAGCAGCTACGACAACCTAAGAACCTTC. J is TRBJ1-2 and V is TRBV12-3 or TRBV12-4; D ambiguous. Trimming shortened V by 6 bases and J by 14 bases, and 16 bases separated the two germline ends. This CDR3 is built from 11 residues.

V usage is TRBV20-1 and J usage is TRBJ2-7; D gene unclear. Trimming shortened V by 0 bases and J by 1 base, and 13 bases separated the two germline ends. CDR1 is DFQATT and CDR2 is SNEGSKA in the germline V gene (reference sequence). CDR3 size: 15 residues. The CDR3 nucleotides read TGCAGTGCTAGAGATACCCTACAAAATTCCTACGAGCAGTACTTC. It is translated as CSARDTLQNSYEQYF.

This clonotype was picked up many times. This rearrangement joins TRBV15 to TRBJ2-7; D might be TRBD1 (5 bases). The V end lost 5 bases, the J end lost 4 bases, and 9 bases lay between the germline ends. The CDR3 sequence is 12 residues long. Germline V gene lookup returns CDR1 LNHNV and CDR2 YYDKDF (reference sequence). The CDR3 nucleotides are TGTGCCACCAGCCAGCAGGGTTACGAGCAGTACTTC. Its translation: CATSQQGYEQYF. Using reference TRBV15 and TRBJ2-7 for the parts outside the CDR3, the full variable domain is DAMVIQNPRYQVTQFGKPVTLSCSQTLNHNVMYWYQQKSSQAPKLLFHYYDKDFNNEADTPDNFQSRRPNTSFCFLDIRSPGLGDTAMYLCATSQQGYEQYFGPGTRLTVT.

This clonotype was seen ten or more times. V and J are TRBV15 and TRBJ1-1; D gene ambiguous. Germline CDR1 and CDR2: LNHNV and YYDKDF (reference sequence). This CDR3 comprises 15 residues. V shed 5 bases and J shed 0 bases, with 13 bases lying between them. CDR3 region: CATSQLKGLNTEAFF. The CDR3, as DNA: TGTGCCACCAGCCAACTCAAAGGCCTGAACACTGAAGCTTTCTTT.

This clonotype has a count of ten or more. The chain has TRBV7-2 and TRBJ1-5; maybe TRBD1 (6 bases). Trimming removed 5 bases at V and 5 bases at J, with 13 bases between. The CDR3 has 14 residues. Germline V lookup: CDR1 SGHTA, CDR2 FQGNSA. CDR3 in amino acids: CASSPGGGDQPQHF. The CDR3 nucleotides read TGTGCCAGCAGCCCCGGGGGGGGCGATCAGCCCCAGCATTTT.

This clonotype was recorded many times. V is TRBV12-3 or TRBV12-4 and J is TRBJ1-1, with unresolved D. This CDR3 is 13 amino acids long. Trimming took off 4 bases at V and 1 base at J, with 7 bases between the two ends. As DNA, the CDR3 is TGTGCCAGCAGTTGGTCAGGGAACACTGAAGCTTTCTTT. Translated, it gives CASSWSGNTEAFF.

At least ten counts were recorded for this clonotype. This chain uses TRBV4-1 with TRBJ2-7; 9 bases line up with TRBD1. Germline CDR1 is MGHRA and CDR2 is YSYEKL. Trimming cost V 0 bases and J 7 bases; bases outside gene matches: 10. CDR3 length equals 16 residues. The CDR3 DNA is TGCGCCAGCAGCCAAGACGAACAGGGGGCGTTGTGGGAGCAGTACTTC. It codes for CASSQDEQGALWEQYF.

On this clonotype: Here the CDR3 omits its conserved ending phenylalanine or tryptophan, so a read error is the likely source. The genes are TRBV12-3 or TRBV12-4 and TRBJ1-2; 8 nucleotides agree with TRBD1. After removal of 4 bases from V and 4 bases from J, the junction contained 8 bases not matched to a gene. The CDR3 is 15 amino acids. Here the CDR3 reads CASSWTTGTGYGYTV. The CDR3 DNA reads TGTGCCAGCAGTTGGACCACCGGGACAGGCTATGGCTACACCGTC.

At least ten counts were recorded for this clonotype. V usage is TRBV12-3 or TRBV12-4 and J usage is TRBJ2-7; 8 bases agree with TRBD1. CDR3 length equals 15 residues. V was clipped by 4 bases and J by 3 bases; unmatched bases: 8. The CDR3 sequence: CASSSPSGGVYEQYF. The CDR3 nucleotides read TGTGCCAGCAGTTCTCCTTCAGGGGGCGTCTACGAGCAGTACTTC.

The genes are TRBV6-1 and TRBJ1-2; D is ambiguous. Trimming took 2 bases from V and 9 from J, leaving 19 bases between them. The CDR3 sequence is 15 residues long. Germline V CDR1 and CDR2: MNHNS, SASEGT. The DNA of the CDR3 is TGTGCCAGCAGTGAACTTCCCGACGGTTCGAATAGCTACACCTTC. Its protein product is CASSELPDGSNSYTF.

The gene calls are TRBV19 and TRBJ2-7; 9 bases align to TRBD1. V shed 2 bases, J shed 6 bases, and the junction held 8 bases outside the gene matches. The CDR3 length is 15 residues. Germline V gives CDR1 LNHDA, CDR2 SQIVND (reference sequence). In DNA form, the CDR3 reads TGTGCCAGTAGTATATTTGGGACAGGGATCTCCGAGCAGTACTTC. This codes for CASSIFGTGISEQYF.

In its sample, this clonotype was seen many times. This rearrangement joins TRBV11-3 to TRBJ2-7; 12 bases line up with TRBD1. Germline V gene lookup returns CDR1 SGHNT and CDR2 YENEEA. V lost 3 bases, J lost 6 bases, and 9 bases stayed unmatched. The CDR3 runs 16 residues. The CDR3 loop is CASSLPGQGAPGEQYF. The DNA of the CDR3 is TGTGCCAGCAGCTTGCCGGGACAGGGGGCGCCGGGCGAGCAGTACTTC. Supplemented by reference TRBV11-3 and TRBJ2-7, the full variable domain reads EAGVVQSPRYKIIEKKQPVAFWCNPISGHNTLYWYLQNLGQGPELLIRYENEEAVDDSQLPKDRFSAERLKGVDSTLKIQPAELGDSAVYLCASSLPGQGAPGEQYFGPGTRLTVT.

This clonotype was counted many times. The gene calls are TRBV7-2 and TRBJ2-6, with 8 positions matching TRBD1. The junction had 15 bases not matched to a gene; V was cut back by 4 bases and J by 4 bases. Germline V gene sequence: CDR1 SGHTA, CDR2 FQGNSA. The CDR3 extends over 19 amino acids. The CDR3 DNA follows: TGTGCCAGCAGCTCACCGGATTCAAGACAGGGGAGAGGGGCCAACGTCCTGACTTTC. This sequence encodes CASSSPDSRQGRGANVLTF.

This clonotype was observed many times. The CDR3 loop reads CASSETVGTDLDEQYF. The CDR3 DNA sequence: TGTGCCAGCAGTGAAACAGTTGGGACCGATCTCGACGAGCAGTACTTC. V is TRBV25-1 and J is TRBJ2-7, with D perhaps matching TRBD1 or TRBD2 (5 bases each). Germline V lookup: CDR1 MGHDK, CDR2 SYGVNS. The CDR3 has 16 residues. The germline V and J ends were trimmed by 2 bases and 5 bases, with 19 bases remaining between them.

Many counts were recorded for this clonotype. The chain combines TRBV12-3 or TRBV12-4 with TRBJ1-1; D perhaps matches TRBD1 (5 bases). This CDR3 is 12 amino acids long. The V end was cut by 5 bases, the J end by 8 bases, with 12 bases between. CDR3 sequence reads: CASSEPRGEAFF. CDR3 nucleotide sequence: TGTGCCAGCAGTGAACCCCGGGGGGAAGCTTTCTTT.

This clonotype was seen a handful of times. V is TRBV9 and J is TRBJ1-2; a possible D gene is TRBD1 (6 bases). The CDR3 covers 13 residues. Germline V gene sequence: CDR1 SGDLS, CDR2 YYNGEE. V dropped 2 bases and J dropped 6 bases, with 11 bases sitting between them. CDR3 nucleotide sequence: TGTGCCAGCAGCGTTAGCAGGGACAATGGCTACACCTTC. Its protein is CASSVSRDNGYTF. Supplemented by reference TRBV9 and TRBJ1-2, the full variable domain reads DSGVTQTPKHLITATGQRVTLRCSPRSGDLSVYWYQQSLDQGLQFLIQYYNGEERAKGNILERFSAQQFPDLHSELNLSSLELGDSALYFCASSVSRDNGYTFGSGTRLTVV.

This clonotype came up a few times. This sequence joins TRBV28 and TRBJ2-5, with D tentatively TRBD1 or TRBD2 (5 bases each). This CDR3 contains 15 residues. Germline values: CDR1 MDHEN, CDR2 SYDVKM. Trimming shortened V by 11 bases and J by 2 bases, and 21 bases separated the two germline ends. The DNA of the CDR3 is TGTGCCTCCGCCGCTTCGGGGCAGCCGCAAGAGACCCAGTACTTC. This gives the protein CASAASGQPQETQYF.

This clonotype appeared a few times. The V gene is TRBV11-2, the J gene TRBJ2-2; 7 bases align to TRBD1. This CDR3 is built from 16 residues. V lost 5 bases and J lost 2; bases outside the gene matches: 8. Germline CDR1 SGHAT, CDR2 FQNNGV. CDR3 residues: CASSPTTGLNTGELFF. CDR3 DNA: TGTGCCAGCAGCCCAACGACAGGGTTAAACACCGGGGAGCTGTTTTTT.

This clonotype was observed at least ten times. The chain is built from TRBV7-6 and TRBJ2-5; TRBD1 matches at 8 bases. Per germline, CDR1 SGHVS and CDR2 FNYEAQ. This CDR3 region has 16 residues. Germline trimming cut 5 bases from V and 4 bases from J; bases unmatched to any gene: 12. The CDR3 loop is CASSARLRGRGETQYF. In nucleotides, the CDR3 is TGTGCCAGCAGCGCCCGCCTCAGGGGGCGCGGAGAGACCCAGTACTTC.

As concerns this clonotype: Likely a read error: the CDR3 ends without its conserved phenylalanine or tryptophan. The rearrangement links TRBV9 to TRBJ2-5; D not certain. The CDR3 extends over 14 amino acids. Germline values: CDR1 SGDLS, CDR2 YYNGEE. Deletions cut 0 bases from V and 1 base from J, with 7 bases between. DNA of the CDR3: TGTGCCAGCAGCGTAGGGCCACGCCAAGAGACCCAGTACCTC. Translated, it gives CASSVGPRQETQYL.

This clonotype came up many times. The V call is TRBV6-1, the J call TRBJ1-1, with TRBD1 as a possible D gene (6 bases). Trimming took off 7 bases at V and 0 bases at J, with 18 bases between the two ends. This CDR3 contains 16 residues. Germline assignment: CDR1 MNHNS and CDR2 SASEGT. The CDR3 DNA reads TGTGCCAGCACCCTCTTTTCGGGGGACATGAACACTGAAGCTTTCTTT. Amino acid sequence: CASTLFSGDMNTEAFF.

Many counts were recorded for this clonotype. V usage is TRBV20-1 and J usage is TRBJ1-2, with D uncertain. The ends were cut back, 4 bases at V and 11 bases at J, with 8 bases in the middle. The CDR3 is made up of 9 amino acids. The germline gives CDR1 DFQATT, CDR2 SNEGSKA (reference sequence). CDR3 protein: CSATVAYTF. The DNA for the CDR3 is TGCAGTGCTACAGTTGCTTACACCTTC.

J is TRBJ1-2 and V is TRBV12-3 or TRBV12-4; 7 nucleotides agree with TRBD1. With 5 bases clipped from V and 4 bases from J, the junction kept 10 bases outside the gene matches. This CDR3 region has 15 residues. CDR3 DNA sequence: TGTGCCAGCAGTCCCGGACAGGAAAGAGGCTATGGCTACACCTTC. The encoded protein is CASSPGQERGYGYTF.

This clonotype was counted a few times. The chain carries TRBV2 and TRBJ2-5, with D maybe TRBD1 (5 bases). V was shortened by 0 bases and J by 4 bases, with 12 bases between the two germline ends. This CDR3 region has 15 residues. Per germline, CDR1 SNHLY and CDR2 FYNNEI. CDR3 coding DNA: TGTGCCAGCAGTGAAGCAAGGGGCCAGACAGAGACCCAGTACTTC. Encoded protein: CASSEARGQTETQYF.

This sequence joins TRBV20-1 and TRBJ2-5; TRBD1 agrees at 8 bases. This CDR3 region has 13 residues. V was pared by 6 bases and J by 5 bases, with 8 bases of the junction left unmatched. The germline V gene has CDR1 DFQATT and CDR2 SNEGSKA (reference sequence). The CDR3 region is CSATTTGAETQYF. CDR3 bases: TGCAGTGCGACAACGACAGGGGCCGAGACCCAGTACTTC.

The chain carries TRBV30 and TRBJ1-1, with D hard to call. With 1 base removed from V and 5 bases from J, the gap between germline ends came to 11 bases. The CDR3 extends over 13 amino acids. Germline V gene data show CDR1 as GTSNPN and CDR2 as SVGIG (reference sequence). The CDR3 loop is CAWSAPGSTEAFF. CDR3 coding DNA: TGTGCCTGGAGTGCTCCCGGGAGTACTGAAGCTTTCTTT.